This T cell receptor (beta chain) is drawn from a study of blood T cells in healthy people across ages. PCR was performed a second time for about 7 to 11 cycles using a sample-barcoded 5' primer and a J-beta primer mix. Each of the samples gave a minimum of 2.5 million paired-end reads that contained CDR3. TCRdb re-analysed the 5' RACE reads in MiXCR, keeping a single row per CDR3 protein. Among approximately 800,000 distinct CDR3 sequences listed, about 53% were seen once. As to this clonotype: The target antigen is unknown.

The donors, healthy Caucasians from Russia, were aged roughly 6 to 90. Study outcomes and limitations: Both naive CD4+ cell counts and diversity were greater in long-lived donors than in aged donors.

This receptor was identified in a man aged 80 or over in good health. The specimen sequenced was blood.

CDR3 sequence reads: CASSKTASNYGYTF. The CDR3 DNA reads as TGTGCCAGCTCTAAGACAGCTTCTAACTATGGCTACACCTTC. The chain employs TRBV9 and TRBJ1-2, with a weak D call TRBD1 (5 bases). Germline V gene sequence: CDR1 SGDLS, CDR2 YYNGEE. Trimming removed 7 bases at V and 0 bases at J, with 13 bases between. The CDR3 consists of 14 residues. The whole variable domain, filled in from reference TRBV9 and TRBJ1-2, reads DSGVTQTPKHLITATGQRVTLRCSPRSGDLSVYWYQQSLDQGLQFLIQYYNGEERAKGNILERFSAQQFPDLHSELNLSSLELGDSALYFCASSKTASNYGYTFGSGTRLTVV.